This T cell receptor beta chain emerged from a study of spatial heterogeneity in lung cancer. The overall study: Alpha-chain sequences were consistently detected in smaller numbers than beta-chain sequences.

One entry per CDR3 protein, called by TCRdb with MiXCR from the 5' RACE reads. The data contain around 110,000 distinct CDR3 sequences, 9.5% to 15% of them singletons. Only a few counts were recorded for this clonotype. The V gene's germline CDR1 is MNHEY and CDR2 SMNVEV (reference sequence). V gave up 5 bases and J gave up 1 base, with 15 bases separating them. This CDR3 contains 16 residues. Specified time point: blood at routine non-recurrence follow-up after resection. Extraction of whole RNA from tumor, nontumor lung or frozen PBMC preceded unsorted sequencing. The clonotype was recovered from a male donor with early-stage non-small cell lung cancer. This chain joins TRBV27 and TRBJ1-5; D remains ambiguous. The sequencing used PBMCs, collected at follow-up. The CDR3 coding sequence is TGTGCCAGCAGTCCCCGAGGAGGAATGAGCAATCAGCCCCAGCATTTT. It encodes CASSPRGGMSNQPQHF.